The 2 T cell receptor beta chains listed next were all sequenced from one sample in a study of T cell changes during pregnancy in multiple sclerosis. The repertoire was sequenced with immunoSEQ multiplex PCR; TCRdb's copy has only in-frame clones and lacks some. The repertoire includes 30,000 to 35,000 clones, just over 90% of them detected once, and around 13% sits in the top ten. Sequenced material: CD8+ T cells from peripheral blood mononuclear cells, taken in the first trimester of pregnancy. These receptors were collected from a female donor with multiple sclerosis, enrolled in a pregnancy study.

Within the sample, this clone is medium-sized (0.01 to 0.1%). The CDR3 sequence: CSVEDLQGAVDTEAFF. In nucleotides, the CDR3 is TGCAGCGTTGAAGATCTACAGGGGGCGGTGGACACTGAAGCTTTCTTT. This chain joins TRBV29-1 and TRBJ1-1; 9 bases match TRBD1. The length of the CDR3 is 16 residues. Germline-derived CDR1 and CDR2 are SQVTM and ANQGSEA. The J segment lost 3 bases and the V segment lost 0 bases, leaving 8 bases of the junction unmatched.

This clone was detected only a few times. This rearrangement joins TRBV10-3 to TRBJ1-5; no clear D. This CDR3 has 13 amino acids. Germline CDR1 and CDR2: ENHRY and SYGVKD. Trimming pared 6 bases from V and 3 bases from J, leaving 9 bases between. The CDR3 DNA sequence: TGTGCCATCAGGAGAGACATCAATCAGCCCCAGCATTTT. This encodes CAIRRDINQPQHF.